These 12 T cell receptor beta chains were sequenced from one sample in a study of shared clonotypes between healthy human individuals. Assay: immunoSEQ multiplex PCR; the TCRdb copy retains only in-frame clones and omits some. This table holds 850,000 to 1,200,000 clones, about 76% found once. The sample taken for sequencing was memory CD4+ T cells sorted from blood. The sample's subset: CD45RA-negative fraction. The receptors were gathered from a man younger than 35 in good health.

With regard to this clone: Different DNA sequences within this sample yield the same CDR3. J is TRBJ1-2 and V is TRBV6-5; no firm D call. The CDR3 runs 13 residues. The V gene lost 2 bases and the J gene lost 4 bases, with 8 bases spanning the gap. Germline CDR1 and CDR2: MNHEY and SVGAGI. In nucleotides, the CDR3 is TGTGCCAGCAGTTACCGAGGACTCTATGGCTACACCTTC. Its protein is CASSYRGLYGYTF.

The chain joins TRBV6-5 to TRBJ1-2, with unresolved D. V lost 5 bases and J lost 5, with 12 bases in between. The CDR3 is made up of 13 amino acids. The germline V gene has CDR1 MNHEY and CDR2 SVGAGI. CDR3 bases: TGTGCCAGCAGTCTCGGACGTTCTTATGGCTACACCTTC. Translated: CASSLGRSYGYTF.

In the case of this clone: Different DNA sequences within this sample yield the same CDR3. This chain links TRBV30 with TRBJ2-5, with 7 bases that match TRBD2. Germline CDR1 and CDR2: GTSNPN and SVGIG (reference sequence). The CDR3 has 12 amino acids. J lost 4 bases, V lost 2 bases, and 1 base had no gene match. The CDR3 DNA follows: TGTGCCTGGAGTCCGGGGGGAGAGACCCAGTACTTC. It codes for CAWSPGGETQYF.

The chain is built from TRBV6-5 and TRBJ1-6; TRBD1 might be the D (5 bases). The CDR3 sequence is 14 residues long. Between the trimmed V and J ends, which lost 5 bases and 11 bases, there was a span of 16 bases. Germline-derived CDR1 and CDR2 are MNHEY and SVGAGI. CDR3 bases: TGTGCCAGCAGTCACACCGGGACTGGGACACCCCTCCACTTT. It encodes CASSHTGTGTPLHF.

With regard to this clone: Other DNA sequences of this sample code for an identical CDR3. V and J are TRBV7-2 and TRBJ2-2; D is perhaps TRBD1 (6 bases). The germline CDR1 and CDR2 sequences are SGHTA and FQGNSA. V was shortened by 2 bases and J by 1 base, with 8 bases between the two germline ends. The CDR3 contains 15 residues. The CDR3 bases are TGTGCCAGCAGCTTAAGGGGGAGGAACACCGGGGAGCTGTTTTTT. Its protein is CASSLRGRNTGELFF.

This clone appeared a single time. Compared with germline, one end of the junction differs, possibly owing to a read error. The chain is built from TRBV2 and TRBJ1-1; 9 nucleotides match TRBD1. Germline V gene data show CDR1 as SNHLY and CDR2 as FYNNEI. The CDR3 totals 14 residues. The CDR3 DNA reads as TGTGCCAACAGTCAGACAGGGGGAGACACTGAAGCTTTCTTT. It yields the protein CANSQTGGDTEAFF. The full variable domain, with the rest looked up from reference TRBV2 and TRBJ1-1, is EPEVTQTPSHQVTQMGQEVILRCVPISNHLYFYWYRQILGQKVEFLVSFYNNEISEKSEIFDDQFSVERPDGSNFTLKIRSTKLEDSAMYFCANSQTGGDTEAFFGQGTRLTVV.

This rearrangement joins TRBV18 to TRBJ2-1; TRBD2 matches 9 bases. With V trimmed by 0 bases and J by 6 bases, 3 bases remained unmatched. The CDR3 has 15 amino acids. CDR1 is KGHSH and CDR2 is LQKENI in the germline V gene. The CDR3 spells CASSPPASGTNEQFF. CDR3 bases: TGTGCCAGCTCACCACCGGCTAGCGGGACCAATGAGCAGTTCTTC.

The rearrangement links TRBV27 to TRBJ1-1; 9 positions agree with TRBD1. The CDR3 totals 16 residues. Per the germline V gene, CDR1 is MNHEY and CDR2 is SMNVEV (reference sequence). V lost 4 bases to trimming and J lost 5 bases; unmatched junction nucleotides: 11. DNA for the CDR3: TGTGCCAGCAGTTCGGGACAGGGAGGGAGATGGACTGAAGCTTTCTTT. This sequence encodes CASSSGQGGRWTEAFF.

The chain links TRBV4-3 to TRBJ2-5; a possible D gene is TRBD2 (6 bases). TRBJ2-7 explains the end of the DNA better; the J call may be wrong. Germline CDR1 and CDR2: LGHNA and YSLEER. The length of the CDR3 is 15 residues. The CDR3 reads CASSQFGSGRYEQYF. The CDR3 DNA reads as TGCGCCAGCAGCCAATTCGGCAGCGGGCGATACGAGCAGTACTTC.

This chain uses TRBV18 with TRBJ1-6; D is unresolved. V lost 6 bases, J lost 5 bases, and 11 bases lay in between. The CDR3 loop spans 14 amino acids. Germline CDR1 is KGHSH and CDR2 is LQKENI. The DNA for the CDR3 is TGTGCCAGCTCCCCGGGATCAAATAATTCACCCCTCCACTTT. Amino acids: CASSPGSNNSPLHF.

This chain joins TRBV12-5 and TRBJ2-2; unclear D gene. Looked up from germline, CDR1 is LGHNT and CDR2 is FRNRAP. The V gene lost 2 bases and the J gene lost 4 bases, with 8 bases spanning the gap. The CDR3 runs 14 residues. The CDR3 region has the DNA TGTGCTAGTGGTTTGTTTGGCGGCACCGGGGAGCTGTTTTTT. Encoded protein: CASGLFGGTGELFF.

The chain uses TRBV9 and TRBJ1-1; D is perhaps TRBD1 (6 bases). Trimming removed 4 bases at V and 1 base at J, with 20 bases between. The CDR3 length is 17 residues. Germline V CDR1 and CDR2: SGDLS, YYNGEE. The DNA of the CDR3 is TGTGCCAGCAGCTCCCCCGGGGGGCCAGCCCAGAACACTGAAGCTTTCTTT. Translating it yields CASSSPGGPAQNTEAFF.